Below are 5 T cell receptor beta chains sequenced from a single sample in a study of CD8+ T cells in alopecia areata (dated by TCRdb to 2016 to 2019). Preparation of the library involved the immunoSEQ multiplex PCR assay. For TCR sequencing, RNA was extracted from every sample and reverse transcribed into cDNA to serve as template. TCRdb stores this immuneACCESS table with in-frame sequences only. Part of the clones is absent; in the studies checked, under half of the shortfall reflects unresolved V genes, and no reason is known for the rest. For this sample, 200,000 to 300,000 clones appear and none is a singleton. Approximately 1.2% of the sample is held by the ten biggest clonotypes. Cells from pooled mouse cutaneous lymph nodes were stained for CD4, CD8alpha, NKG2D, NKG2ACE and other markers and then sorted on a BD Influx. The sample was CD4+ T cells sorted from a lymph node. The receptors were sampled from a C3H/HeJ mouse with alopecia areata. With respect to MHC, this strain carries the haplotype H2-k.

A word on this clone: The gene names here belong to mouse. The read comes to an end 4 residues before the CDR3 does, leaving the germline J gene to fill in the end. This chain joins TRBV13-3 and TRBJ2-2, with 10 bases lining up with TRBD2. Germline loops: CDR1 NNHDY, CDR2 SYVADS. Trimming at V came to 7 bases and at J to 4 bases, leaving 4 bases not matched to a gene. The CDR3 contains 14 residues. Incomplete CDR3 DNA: TGTGCCAGCCGCTGGGGGGGCGTCACCGGG. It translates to CASRWGGVTG. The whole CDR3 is CASRWGGVTGQLYF.

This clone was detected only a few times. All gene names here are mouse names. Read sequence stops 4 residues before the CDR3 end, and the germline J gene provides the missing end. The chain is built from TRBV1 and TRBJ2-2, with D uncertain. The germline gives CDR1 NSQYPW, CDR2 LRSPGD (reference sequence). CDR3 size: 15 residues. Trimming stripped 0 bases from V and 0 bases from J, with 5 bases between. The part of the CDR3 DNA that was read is TGCACCTGCAGTGCAGATCAGACAAACACCGGG. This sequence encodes CTCSADQTNTG. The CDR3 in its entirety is CTCSADQTNTGQLYF.

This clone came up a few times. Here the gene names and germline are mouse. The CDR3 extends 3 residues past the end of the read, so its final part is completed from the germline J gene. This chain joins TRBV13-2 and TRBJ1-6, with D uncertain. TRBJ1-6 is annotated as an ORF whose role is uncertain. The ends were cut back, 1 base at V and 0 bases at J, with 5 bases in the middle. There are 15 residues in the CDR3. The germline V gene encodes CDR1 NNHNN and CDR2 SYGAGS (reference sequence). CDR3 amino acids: CASGDQNSYNSPLYF. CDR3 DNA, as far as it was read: TGTGCCAGCGGTGATCAGAATTCCTATAATTCGCCC.

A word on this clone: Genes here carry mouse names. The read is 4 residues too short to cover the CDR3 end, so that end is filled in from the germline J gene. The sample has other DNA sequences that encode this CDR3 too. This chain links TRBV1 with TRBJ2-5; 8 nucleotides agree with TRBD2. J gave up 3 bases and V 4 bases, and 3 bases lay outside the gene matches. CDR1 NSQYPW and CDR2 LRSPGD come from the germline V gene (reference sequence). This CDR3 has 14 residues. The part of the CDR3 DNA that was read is TGCACCTGCAGTGGTGGGGGGGTTCAAGAC. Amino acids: CTCSGGGVQD. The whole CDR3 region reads CTCSGGGVQDTQYF.

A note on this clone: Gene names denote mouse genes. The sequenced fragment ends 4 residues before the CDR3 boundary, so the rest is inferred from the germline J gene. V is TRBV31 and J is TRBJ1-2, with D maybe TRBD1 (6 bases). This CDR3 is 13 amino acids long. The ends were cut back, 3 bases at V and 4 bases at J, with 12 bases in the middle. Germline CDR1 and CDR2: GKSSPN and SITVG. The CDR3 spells CAWSPTGISDYTF. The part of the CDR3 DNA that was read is TGTGCCTGGAGCCCGACAGGAATCTCC.